This TCR beta chain was observed in a study of control samples from healthy donors and cancer patients. The table came from immunoSEQ multiplex PCR; TCRdb's copy has only in-frame clones and leaves some out. The table lists 65,000 to 80,000 clones, roughly 90% of them singletons, with over 9% in the top ten. The receptor's source is a woman aged 45-65 years with colorectal cancer. Material: PBMCs.

The CDR3 sequence is CASSFPGKFGYTF. CDR3 sequence (DNA): TGTGCCAGCAGTTTCCCTGGGAAGTTTGGCTACACCTTC. The chain couples TRBV28 to TRBJ1-2; unclear D gene. There are 13 residues in the CDR3. The V end was cut by 3 bases, the J end by 7 bases, with 12 bases between. CDR1 MDHEN and CDR2 SYDVKM come from the germline V gene.